Listed here are 8 T cell receptor beta chains from one sample, sequenced in a study of blood T cell repertoires in COVID-19. Profiling relied on immunoSEQ multiplex PCR, and the TCRdb table lists in-frame clones only, not all of them. This sample has about 140,000 clones, with roughly 80% found just once. The material sequenced was peripheral blood. The source is a woman aged 45-60 years with active or convalescent COVID-19.

V usage is TRBV5-5 and J usage is TRBJ1-1, with D possibly TRBD1 on 5 matching bases. The CDR3 totals 14 residues. V dropped 4 bases and J dropped 7 bases, with 17 bases sitting between them. CDR1 is SGHKS and CDR2 is YYEKEE in the germline V gene (reference sequence). CDR3 sequence: CASSPRGVEDEAFF. The CDR3 coding sequence is TGTGCCAGCAGCCCAAGGGGTGTAGAGGATGAAGCTTTCTTT. The variable domain in full, with the rest retrieved from reference TRBV5-5 and TRBJ1-1, is DAGVTQSPTHLIKTRGQQVTLRCSPISGHKSVSWYQQVLGQGPQFIFQYYEKEERGRGNFPDRFSARQFPNYSSELNVNALLLGDSALYLCASSPRGVEDEAFFGQGTRLTVV.

This clone was detected a few times. The CDR3 sequence: CASSPKSQKDNEKLFF. CDR3 nucleotide sequence: TGTGCCAGCTCACCAAAGTCGCAGAAAGATAATGAAAAACTGTTTTTT. The V and J genes are TRBV18 and TRBJ1-4; D remains unclear. Germline-derived CDR1 and CDR2 are KGHSH and LQKENI. The germline V and J ends were trimmed by 2 bases and 4 bases, with 14 bases remaining between them. The CDR3 is 16 residues long.

This clone has at least ten counts. The chain has TRBV4-2 and TRBJ2-7; TRBD2 aligns across 8 bases. V lost 2 bases and J lost 3; bases outside the gene matches: 3. Germline assignment: CDR1 LGHNA and CDR2 YNFKEQ. This CDR3 comprises 14 residues. In nucleotides, the CDR3 is TGTGCCAGCAGCCAATCGGGACTAGACTACGAGCAGTACTTC. It is translated as CASSQSGLDYEQYF.

The chain combines TRBV5-6 with TRBJ1-2; TRBD1 matches at 9 bases. The CDR3 sequence is 15 residues long. Germline V gene sequence: CDR1 SGHDT, CDR2 YYEEEE. Trimming at V came to 0 bases and at J to 6 bases, leaving 6 bases not matched to a gene. CDR3 residues: CASSLVWTGADGYTF. CDR3 coding DNA: TGTGCCAGCAGCTTGGTTTGGACAGGGGCGGATGGCTACACCTTC.

V usage is TRBV6-1 and J usage is TRBJ2-7, with 8 bases aligning to TRBD2. This CDR3 contains 15 residues. Germline loops: CDR1 MNHNS, CDR2 SASEGT. Trimming cost V 2 bases and J 4 bases; bases outside gene matches: 7. CDR3 in amino acids: CASSELAGGPYEQYF. The CDR3 bases are TGTGCCAGCAGTGAACTAGCGGGCGGGCCATACGAGCAGTACTTC.

The rearrangement uses TRBV9 and TRBJ2-2, with 8 bases matching TRBD1. V lost 3 bases to trimming and J lost 6 bases; unmatched junction nucleotides: 10. The germline CDR1 and CDR2 sequences are SGDLS and YYNGEE. The CDR3 sequence is 16 residues long. CDR3 residues: CASSEGDRRGPGELFF. In DNA form, the CDR3 reads TGTGCCAGCAGCGAGGGGGACAGGCGGGGACCCGGGGAGCTGTTTTTT.

This clone was seen many times. The chain has TRBV11-3 and TRBJ2-1, with 7 bases identical to TRBD2. V was pared by 4 bases and J by 7 bases, with 13 bases of the junction left unmatched. The CDR3 is 16 residues long. The germline V gene has CDR1 SGHNT and CDR2 YENEEA. CDR3 DNA sequence: TGTGCCAGCAGCTCTGCTAGCGGCCATTGGGCGAATGAGCAGTTCTTC. This encodes CASSSASGHWANEQFF. Full variable domain (rest looked up from reference TRBV11-3 and TRBJ2-1): EAGVVQSPRYKIIEKKQPVAFWCNPISGHNTLYWYLQNLGQGPELLIRYENEEAVDDSQLPKDRFSAERLKGVDSTLKIQPAELGDSAVYLCASSSASGHWANEQFFGPGTRLTVL.

The J gene is TRBJ1-5, the V gene TRBV6-5; TRBD1 agrees at 8 bases. Germline lookup yields CDR1 MNHEY and CDR2 SVGAGI. V was pared by 2 bases and J by 8 bases, with 8 bases of the junction left unmatched. The CDR3 totals 15 residues. CDR3 in amino acids: CASSYLGQGREPQHF. CDR3 in DNA: TGTGCCAGCAGTTACCTCGGACAGGGTAGAGAGCCCCAGCATTTT.